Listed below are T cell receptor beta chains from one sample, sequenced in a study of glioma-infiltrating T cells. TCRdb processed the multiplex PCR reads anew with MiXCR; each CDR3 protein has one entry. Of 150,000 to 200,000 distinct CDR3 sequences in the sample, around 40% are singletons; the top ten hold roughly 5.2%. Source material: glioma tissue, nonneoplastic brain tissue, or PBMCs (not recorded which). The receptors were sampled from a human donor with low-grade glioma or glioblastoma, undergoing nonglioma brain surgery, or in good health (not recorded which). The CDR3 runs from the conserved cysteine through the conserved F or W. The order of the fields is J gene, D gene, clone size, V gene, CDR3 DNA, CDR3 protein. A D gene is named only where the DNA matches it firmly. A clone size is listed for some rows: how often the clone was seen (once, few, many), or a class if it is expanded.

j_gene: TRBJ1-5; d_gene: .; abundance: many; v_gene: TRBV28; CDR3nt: TGTGCCAGCAGTTCTCTTCAATATAGCAATCAGCCCCAGCATTTT; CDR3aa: CASSSLQYSNQPQHF
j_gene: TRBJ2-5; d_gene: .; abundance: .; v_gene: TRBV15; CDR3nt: TGTGCCACCAGCAGAGGAGGGGAGTACCAAGAGACCCAGTACTTC; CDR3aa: CATSRGGEYQETQYF
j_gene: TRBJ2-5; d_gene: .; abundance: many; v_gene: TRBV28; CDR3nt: TGTGCCAGCAGTCCGTCGGCGGGGGCGGAGACCCAGTACTTC; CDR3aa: CASSPSAGAETQYF
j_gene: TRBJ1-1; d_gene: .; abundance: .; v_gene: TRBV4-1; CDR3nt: TGCGCCAGCAGCAAAGATAAGGGCGCGAACACTGAAGCTTTCTTT; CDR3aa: CASSKDKGANTEAFF
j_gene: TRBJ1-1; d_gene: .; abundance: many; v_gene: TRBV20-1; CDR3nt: TGCAGTGCTAGAGGGAGGAACTTAGGTGAAGCTTTCTTT; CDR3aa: CSARGRNLGEAFF
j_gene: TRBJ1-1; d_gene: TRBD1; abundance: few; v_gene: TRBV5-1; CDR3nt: TGCGCCAGCAGCTTGACAGGGGGCAATGAAGCTTTCTTT; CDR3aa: CASSLTGGNEAFF
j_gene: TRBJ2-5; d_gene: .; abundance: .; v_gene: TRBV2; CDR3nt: TGTGCCAGCAGCTACGGAGGGGAAGAGACCCAGTACTTC; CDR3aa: CASSYGGEETQYF
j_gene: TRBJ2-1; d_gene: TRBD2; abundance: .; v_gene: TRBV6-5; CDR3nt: TGTGCCAGCAGTTACGGGACTAGCGGGAGTCGTGGAGAGCAGTTCTTC; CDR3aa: CASSYGTSGSRGEQFF
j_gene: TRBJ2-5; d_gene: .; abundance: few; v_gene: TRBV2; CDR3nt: TGTGCCAGCAGAAAGGGGAAAGGGAGCGCGGAGACCCAGTACTTC; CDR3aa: CASRKGKGSAETQYF
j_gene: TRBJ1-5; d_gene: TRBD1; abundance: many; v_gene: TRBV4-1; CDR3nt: TGCGCCAGCAGCCAAGTAGGGGGCCGTCAGCCCCAGCATTTT; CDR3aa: CASSQVGGRQPQHF
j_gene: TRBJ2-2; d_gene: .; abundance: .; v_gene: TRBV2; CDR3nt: TGTGCCAGCAACGTCCTAGCGAACAACGGGGAGCTGTTTTTT; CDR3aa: CASNVLANNGELFF
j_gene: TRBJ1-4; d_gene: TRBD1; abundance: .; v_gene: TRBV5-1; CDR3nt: TGCGCCAGCAGCTTGAATCCTCCCGGGACAGGGCGATCAACTAATGAAAAACTGTTTTTT; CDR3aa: CASSLNPPGTGRSTNEKLFF
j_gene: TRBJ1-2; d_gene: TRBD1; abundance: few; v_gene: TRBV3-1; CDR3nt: TGTGCCAGCAGCCAGATTCAAGGGGGGACAGGGGATGGCTACACCTTC; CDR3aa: CASSQIQGGTGDGYTF
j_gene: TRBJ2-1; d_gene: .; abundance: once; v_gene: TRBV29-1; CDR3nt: TGCAGCGTCGGCACAAGAGGCCCCGGCAATGAGCAGTTCTTC; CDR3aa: CSVGTRGPGNEQFF
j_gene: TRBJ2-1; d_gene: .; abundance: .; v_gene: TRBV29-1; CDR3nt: TGCAGCGTTGGGGCCAGGAGAACCTCAGATCCGTTCTTC; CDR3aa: CSVGARRTSDPFF
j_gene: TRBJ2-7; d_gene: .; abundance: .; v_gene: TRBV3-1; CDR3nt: TGTGCCAGCAGCCCGCCACCGATCAGCTACCAGCAGTACTTC; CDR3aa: CASSPPPISYQQYF
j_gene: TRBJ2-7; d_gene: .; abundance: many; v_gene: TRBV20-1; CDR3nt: TGCAGTGCTAGGGTGACAGACTACGAGCAGTACTTC; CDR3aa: CSARVTDYEQYF
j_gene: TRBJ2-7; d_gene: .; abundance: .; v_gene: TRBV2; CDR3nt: TGTGCCAGCAGTGCCGTCCCGGAAGCCTACGAGCAGTACTTC; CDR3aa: CASSAVPEAYEQYF
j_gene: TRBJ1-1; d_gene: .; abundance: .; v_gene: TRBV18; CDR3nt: TGTGCCAGCTCACCACGGGGATCACAGGGAGGACATGAAGCTTTCTTT; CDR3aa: CASSPRGSQGGHEAFF
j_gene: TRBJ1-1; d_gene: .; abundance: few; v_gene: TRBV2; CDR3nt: TGTGCCAGCAGCAGGGTAGGCACTGAAGCTTTCTTT; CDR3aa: CASSRVGTEAFF
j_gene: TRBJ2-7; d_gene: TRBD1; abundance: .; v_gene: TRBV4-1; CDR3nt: TGCGCCAGCAGCCAAGCTCCCGGCCGGGACAGGGCCTACGAGCAGTACTTC; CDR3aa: CASSQAPGRDRAYEQYF
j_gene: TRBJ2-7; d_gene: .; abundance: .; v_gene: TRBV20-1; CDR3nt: TGCAGTGCTTCACCAACTAGCAGAGACTACGAGCAGTACTTC; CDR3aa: CSASPTSRDYEQYF
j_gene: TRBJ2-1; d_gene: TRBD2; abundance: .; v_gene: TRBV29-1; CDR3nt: TGCAGCGTTGCTCCTAGCGGGGAGAATGAGCAGTTCTTC; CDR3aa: CSVAPSGENEQFF
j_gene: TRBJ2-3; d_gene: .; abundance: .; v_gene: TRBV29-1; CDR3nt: TGCAGCGGGTTTGGCTGCTCAGATACACAGTATTTT; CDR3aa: CSGFGCSDTQYF
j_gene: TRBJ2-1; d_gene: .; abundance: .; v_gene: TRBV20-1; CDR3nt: TGCAATGCTAGGGATTTTGGAGGGCCGTATGAGAAGTTCTTC; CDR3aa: CNARDFGGPYEKFF
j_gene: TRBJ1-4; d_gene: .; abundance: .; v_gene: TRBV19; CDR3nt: TGTGCCAGTACTGTCGGGCAGATCCCTAATGAAAAACTGTTTTTT; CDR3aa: CASTVGQIPNEKLFF
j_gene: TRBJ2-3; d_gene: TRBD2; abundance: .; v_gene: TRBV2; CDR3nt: TGTGCCAGCAGCCGGGGACTAGCGGGAATAGCAGATACGCAGTATTTT; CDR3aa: CASSRGLAGIADTQYF
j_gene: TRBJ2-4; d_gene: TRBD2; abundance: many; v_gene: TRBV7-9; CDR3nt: TGTGCCAGCAGCTCGAATAGCGGGAGTAACATTCAGTACTTC; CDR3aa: CASSSNSGSNIQYF
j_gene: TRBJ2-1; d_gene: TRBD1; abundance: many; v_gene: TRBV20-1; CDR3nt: TGCAGTGCCAAACCTAACAGGGGGTATGAGCAGTTCTTC; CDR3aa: CSAKPNRGYEQFF
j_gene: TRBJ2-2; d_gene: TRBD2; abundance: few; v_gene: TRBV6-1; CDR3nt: TGTGCCAGCAGTTTTCGGACTAGCGGGATTCGGACCGGGGAGCTGTTTTTT; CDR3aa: CASSFRTSGIRTGELFF
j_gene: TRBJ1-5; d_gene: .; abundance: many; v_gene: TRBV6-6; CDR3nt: TGTGCCAGCAGTTACTCGACTGGTGATCAGCCCCAGCATTTT; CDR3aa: CASSYSTGDQPQHF